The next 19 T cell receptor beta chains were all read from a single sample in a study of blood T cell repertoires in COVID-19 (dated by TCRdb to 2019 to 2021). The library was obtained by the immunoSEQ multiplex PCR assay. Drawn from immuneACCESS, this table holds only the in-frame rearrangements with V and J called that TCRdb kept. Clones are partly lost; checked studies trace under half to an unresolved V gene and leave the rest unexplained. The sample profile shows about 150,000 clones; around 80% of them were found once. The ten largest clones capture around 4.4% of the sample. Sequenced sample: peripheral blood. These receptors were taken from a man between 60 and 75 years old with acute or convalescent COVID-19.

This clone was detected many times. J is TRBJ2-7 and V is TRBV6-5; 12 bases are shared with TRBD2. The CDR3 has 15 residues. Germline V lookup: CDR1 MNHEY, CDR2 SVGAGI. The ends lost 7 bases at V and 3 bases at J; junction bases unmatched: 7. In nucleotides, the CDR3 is TGTGCCAGCAAGCAGACTAGCGGGGGTTACTACGAGCAGTACTTC. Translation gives CASKQTSGGYYEQYF.

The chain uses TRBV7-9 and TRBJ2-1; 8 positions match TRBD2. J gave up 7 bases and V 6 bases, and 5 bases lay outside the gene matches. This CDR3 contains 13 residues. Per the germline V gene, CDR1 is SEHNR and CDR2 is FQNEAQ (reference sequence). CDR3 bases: TGTGCCAGCAGGTCCAGCGGGGGAAATGAGCAGTTCTTC. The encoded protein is CASRSSGGNEQFF.

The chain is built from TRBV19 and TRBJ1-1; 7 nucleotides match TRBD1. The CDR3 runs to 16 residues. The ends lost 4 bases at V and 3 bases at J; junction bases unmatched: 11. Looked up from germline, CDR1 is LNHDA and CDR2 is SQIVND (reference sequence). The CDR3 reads CASSTLWGTVDTEAFF. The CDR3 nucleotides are TGTGCCAGTAGTACCCTCTGGGGGACAGTGGACACTGAAGCTTTCTTT.

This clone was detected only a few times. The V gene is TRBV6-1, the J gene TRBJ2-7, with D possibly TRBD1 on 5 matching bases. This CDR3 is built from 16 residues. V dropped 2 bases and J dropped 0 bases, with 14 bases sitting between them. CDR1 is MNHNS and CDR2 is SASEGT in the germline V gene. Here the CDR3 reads CASSESRAGNSYEQYF. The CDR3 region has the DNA TGTGCCAGCAGTGAAAGTCGGGCAGGGAACTCCTACGAGCAGTACTTC.

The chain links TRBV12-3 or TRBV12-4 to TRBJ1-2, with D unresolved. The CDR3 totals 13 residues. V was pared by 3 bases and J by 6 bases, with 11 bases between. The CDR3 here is CASSLYGFHGYTF. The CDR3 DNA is TGTGCCAGCAGTTTGTACGGGTTTCATGGCTACACCTTC.

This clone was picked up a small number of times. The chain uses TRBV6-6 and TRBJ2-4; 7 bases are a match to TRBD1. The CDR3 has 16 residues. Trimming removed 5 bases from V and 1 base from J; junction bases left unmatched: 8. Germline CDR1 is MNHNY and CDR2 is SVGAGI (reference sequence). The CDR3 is CASSRQGSGAKNIQYF. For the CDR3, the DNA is TGTGCCAGCAGTAGACAGGGCAGTGGGGCCAAAAACATTCAGTACTTC.

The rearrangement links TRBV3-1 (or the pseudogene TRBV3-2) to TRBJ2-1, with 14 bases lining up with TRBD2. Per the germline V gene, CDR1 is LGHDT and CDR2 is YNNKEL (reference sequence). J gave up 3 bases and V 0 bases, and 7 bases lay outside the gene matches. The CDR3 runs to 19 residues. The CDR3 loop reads CASSQDPGLAGGFYNEQFF. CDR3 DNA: TGTGCCAGCAGCCAAGATCCAGGACTAGCGGGAGGTTTCTACAATGAGCAGTTCTTC.

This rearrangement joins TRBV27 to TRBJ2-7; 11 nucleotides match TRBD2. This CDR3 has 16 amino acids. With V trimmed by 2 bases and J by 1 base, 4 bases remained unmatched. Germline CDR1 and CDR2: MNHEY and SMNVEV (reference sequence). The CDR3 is CASSLAGTSGSYEQYF. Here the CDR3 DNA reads TGTGCCAGCAGTTTAGCGGGGACTAGCGGATCCTACGAGCAGTACTTC.

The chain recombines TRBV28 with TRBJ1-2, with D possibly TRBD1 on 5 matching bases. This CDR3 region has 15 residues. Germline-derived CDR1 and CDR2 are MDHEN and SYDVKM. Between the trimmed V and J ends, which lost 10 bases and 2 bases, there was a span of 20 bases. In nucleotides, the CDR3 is TGTGCCATCAAAAAATTGGGGGAGGCAAACTATGGCTACACCTTC. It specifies CAIKKLGEANYGYTF.

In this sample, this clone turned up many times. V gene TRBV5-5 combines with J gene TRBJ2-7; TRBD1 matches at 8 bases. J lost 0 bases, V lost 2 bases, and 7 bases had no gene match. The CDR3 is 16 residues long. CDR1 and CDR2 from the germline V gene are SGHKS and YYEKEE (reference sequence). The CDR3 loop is CASSFLVQGASYEQYF. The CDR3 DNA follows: TGTGCCAGCAGCTTTCTCGTTCAGGGGGCCTCCTACGAGCAGTACTTC.

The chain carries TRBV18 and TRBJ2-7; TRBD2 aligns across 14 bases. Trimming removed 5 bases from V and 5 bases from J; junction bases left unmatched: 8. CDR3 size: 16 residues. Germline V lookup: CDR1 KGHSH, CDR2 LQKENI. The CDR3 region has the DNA TGTGCCAGCTCATCAAACCCGGGACTAGCGGGAGACGAGCAGTACTTC. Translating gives CASSSNPGLAGDEQYF.

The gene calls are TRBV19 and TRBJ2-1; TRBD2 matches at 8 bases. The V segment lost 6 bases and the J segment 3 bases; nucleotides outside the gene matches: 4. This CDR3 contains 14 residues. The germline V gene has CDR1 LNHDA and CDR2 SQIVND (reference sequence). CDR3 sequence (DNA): TGTGCCAGTAGGGGGGGGACTAGCTACAATGAGCAGTTCTTC. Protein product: CASRGGTSYNEQFF.

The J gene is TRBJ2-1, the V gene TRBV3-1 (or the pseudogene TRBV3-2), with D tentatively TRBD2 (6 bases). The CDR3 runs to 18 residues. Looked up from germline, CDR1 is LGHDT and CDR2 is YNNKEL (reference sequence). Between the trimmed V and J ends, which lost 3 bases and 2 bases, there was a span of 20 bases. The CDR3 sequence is CASSHPTEGGLTYNEQFF. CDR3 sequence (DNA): TGTGCCAGCAGCCACCCTACGGAGGGCGGCCTCACCTACAATGAGCAGTTCTTC.

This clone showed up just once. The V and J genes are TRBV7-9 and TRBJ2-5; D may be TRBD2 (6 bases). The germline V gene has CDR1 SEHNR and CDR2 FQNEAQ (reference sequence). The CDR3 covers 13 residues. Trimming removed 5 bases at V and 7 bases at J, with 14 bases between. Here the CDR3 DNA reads TGTGCCAGCAGCGCGTCCGGGGGTGCGACCCAGTACTTC. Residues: CASSASGGATQYF. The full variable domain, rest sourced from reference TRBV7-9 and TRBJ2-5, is DTGVSQNPRHKITKRGQNVTFRCDPISEHNRLYWYRQTLGQGPEFLTYFQNEAQLEKSRLLSDRFSAERPKGSFSTLEIQRTEQGDSAMYLCASSASGGATQYFGPGTRLLVL.

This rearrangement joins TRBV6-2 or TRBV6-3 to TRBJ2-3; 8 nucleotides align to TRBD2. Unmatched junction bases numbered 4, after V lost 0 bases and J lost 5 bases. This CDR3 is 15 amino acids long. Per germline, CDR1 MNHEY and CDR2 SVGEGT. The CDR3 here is CASSYSGLAGDTQYF. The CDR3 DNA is TGTGCCAGCAGTTACTCTGGGCTAGCGGGAGATACGCAGTATTTT.

The CDR3 sequence: CASSPRPTGGVYEQYF. The DNA for the CDR3 is TGTGCCAGCAGCCCCCGACCGACAGGGGGTGTCTACGAGCAGTACTTC. V gene TRBV11-2 combines with J gene TRBJ2-7; 9 bases are shared with TRBD1. The length of the CDR3 is 16 residues. The trim removed 5 bases at V and 3 bases at J, leaving 11 bases unmatched. Germline CDR1 reads SGHAT; CDR2 reads FQNNGV.

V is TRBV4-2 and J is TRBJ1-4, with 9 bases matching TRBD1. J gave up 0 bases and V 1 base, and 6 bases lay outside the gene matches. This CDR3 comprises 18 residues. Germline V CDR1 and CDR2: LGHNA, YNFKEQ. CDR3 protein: CASSQALGTGTTNEKLFF. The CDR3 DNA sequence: TGTGCCAGCAGCCAAGCTCTGGGGACAGGGACAACTAATGAAAAACTGTTTTTT.

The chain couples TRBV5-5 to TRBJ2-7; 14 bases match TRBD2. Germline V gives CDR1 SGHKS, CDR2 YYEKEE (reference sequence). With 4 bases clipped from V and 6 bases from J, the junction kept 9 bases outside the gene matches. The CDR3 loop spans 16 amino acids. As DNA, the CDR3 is TGTGCCAGCAGCCCCGTGGCAGGACTAGCGGGAGGCGAGCAGTACTTC. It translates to CASSPVAGLAGGEQYF.

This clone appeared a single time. In DNA form, the CDR3 reads TGTGCCAGCTCAACCCGACGGGGAATCGGGAACACTGAAGCTTTCTTT. It is translated as CASSTRRGIGNTEAFF. The gene calls are TRBV18 and TRBJ1-1; D is unresolved. Germline V lookup: CDR1 KGHSH, CDR2 LQKENI. Trimming left V 5 bases short and J 1 base short, with 17 bases between. The CDR3 is 16 residues long.